A selection of T cell receptor beta chains follows, all from one sample in a study of CD4+ T cells in melanoma. The assay was immunoSEQ multiplex PCR, and TCRdb's table has in-frame clones only and misses some. The data contain more than 8,500 clones, more than 65% of them singletons. The specimen was peripheral blood. The receptors derive from a human donor with melanoma. CDR3s include the opening cysteine and the closing phenylalanine or tryptophan. A D gene is named only where the DNA matches it firmly. Where a row states a size, it is once, few, many or the class of an expanded clone; other rows omit it.

NA	TRBV29-1	TRBJ1-2	NA	CSAAGTFYGYTF	TGCAGCGCCGCAGGAACTTTCTATGGCTACACCTTC
TRBD1	TRBV2	TRBJ2-7	NA	CASSGQGVGEQYF	TGTGCCAGCAGCGGACAGGGGGTAGGCGAGCAGTACTTC
NA	TRBV30	TRBJ1-1	NA	CAWSLGLREAFF	TGTGCCTGGAGTTTGGGACTCCGTGAAGCTTTCTTT
NA	TRBV11-3	TRBJ1-1	NA	CASSLLVSTEAFF	TGTGCCAGCAGCTTACTGGTGTCCACTGAAGCTTTCTTT
NA	TRBV5-4	TRBJ1-6	NA	CASSLDLNSPLHF	TGTGCCAGCAGCTTAGACCTGAATTCACCCCTCCACTTT
NA	TRBV12-2	TRBJ1-2	NA	CASRLAGEYRANYGYTF	TGTGCAAGTCGCTTAGCGGGGGAGTACAGGGCTAACTATGGCTACACCTTC
NA	TRBV10-2	TRBJ2-7	once	CASSDPQGRYEQYF	TGCGCCAGCAGTGATCCACAGGGGAGGTACGAGCAGTACTTC
TRBD1	TRBV5-6	TRBJ2-1	NA	CASRTGTRIGNEQFF	TGTGCCAGCAGGACAGGGACCCGCATCGGCAATGAGCAGTTCTTC
NA	TRBV7-3	TRBJ1-5	NA	CASWRKSAPAF	TGTGCCAGCTGGAGGAAATCAGCCCCAGCATTT
TRBD1	TRBV30	TRBJ1-2	NA	CAWSGTGGYGYTF	TGTGCCTGGAGTGGCACAGGGGGCTATGGCTACACCTTC
NA	TRBV5-1	TRBJ2-4	NA	CASSPGDLGNIQYF	TGCGCCAGCAGCCCCGGGGACCTTGGGAACATTCAGTACTTC
TRBD1	TRBV19	TRBJ1-5	NA	CASTQGTGGKNQPQHF	TGTGCCAGTACACAGGGGACAGGGGGCAAGAATCAGCCCCAGCATTTT
NA	TRBV10-3	TRBJ1-1	NA	CAIRAGNTEAFF	TGTGCCATCAGGGCGGGGAACACTGAAGCTTTCTTT
TRBD1	TRBV18	TRBJ1-1	NA	CASSLGQGSEAFF	TGTGCCAGCTCACTCGGACAGGGCTCTGAAGCTTTCTTT
NA	TRBV4-3	TRBJ1-1	NA	CASSQGNKAFF	TGCGCCAGCAGCCAAGGAAATAAAGCTTTCTTT
NA	TRBV15	TRBJ1-5	NA	CATSRESSQPQHF	TGTGCCACCAGCAGAGAATCATCTCAGCCCCAGCATTTT
TRBD1	TRBV7-2	TRBJ2-7	NA	CASNDRDRGSYEQYF	TGTGCCAGCAACGACCGGGACAGGGGATCCTACGAGCAGTACTTC
NA	TRBV6-5	TRBJ2-7	NA	CASSLTTSYEQYF	TGTGCCAGCAGTCTGACTACCTCCTACGAGCAGTACTTC
NA	TRBV25-1	TRBJ1-1	NA	CASSPQGRNTEAFF	TGTGCCAGCAGTCCGCAGGGAAGAAACACTGAAGCTTTCTTT
TRBD1	TRBV9	TRBJ2-2	medium-sized	CASSVAGGVDTGELFF	TGTGCCAGCAGCGTAGCAGGGGGCGTAGACACCGGGGAGCTGTTTTTT
NA	TRBV5-4	TRBJ1-1	few	CASSQAGNTEAFF	TGCGCCAGCAGCCAAGCTGGGAACACTGAAGCTTTCTTT
NA	TRBV19	TRBJ1-1	medium-sized	CASSVAGEAFF	TGTGCCAGTAGTGTTGCAGGGGAAGCTTTCTTT
TRBD2	TRBV4-3	TRBJ2-7	NA	CASSQDRLAHRSYEQYF	TGCGCCAGCAGCCAAGATCGACTAGCGCACCGCTCCTACGAGCAGTACTTC
TRBD1	TRBV11-1	TRBJ1-6	NA	CASSYSGQGLSPLHF	TGTGCCAGCAGCTATTCGGGACAGGGCCTATCACCCCTCCACTTT
TRBD2	TRBV9	TRBJ2-2	NA	CASSVSGVAGGLGELFF	TGTGCCAGCAGCGTCTCCGGGGTAGCGGGGGGGCTCGGGGAGCTGTTTTTT
NA	TRBV7-9	TRBJ1-2	NA	CASSLVARGGLSGYTF	TGTGCCAGCAGCTTAGTAGCCCGGGGAGGATTAAGTGGCTACACCTTC
TRBD1	TRBV5-5	TRBJ2-7	few	CASSKGQAISYEQYF	TGTGCCAGCAGCAAAGGACAGGCAATATCGTACGAGCAGTACTTC
NA	TRBV5-4	TRBJ1-2	NA	CASSVDTFGDLYGYTF	TGTGCCAGCAGCGTGGATACGTTTGGGGACCTCTATGGCTACACCTTC
NA	TRBV5-6	TRBJ1-1	NA	CASTKLTVNTEAFF	TGTGCCAGCACCAAACTGACAGTTAACACTGAAGCTTTCTTT
TRBD1	TRBV30	TRBJ2-5	once	CAWSVGTDQETQYF	TGTGCCTGGAGTGTAGGGACAGACCAAGAGACCCAGTACTTC
TRBD1	TRBV6-5	TRBJ1-3	NA	CASSDRAGNTIYF	TGTGCCAGTAGTGACAGGGCTGGAAACACCATATATTTT
NA	TRBV5-1	TRBJ1-2	NA	CASSLNWGGYTF	TGCGCCAGCAGCTTAAATTGGGGAGGCTACACCTTC
NA	TRBV2	TRBJ1-5	NA	CASTSDSHQPQHF	TGTGCCAGCACCTCCGACAGTCATCAGCCCCAGCATTTT
TRBD1	TRBV5-6	TRBJ2-1	NA	CASSFGDRAYNEQFF	TGTGCCAGCAGCTTTGGGGACAGGGCCTACAATGAGCAGTTCTTC
TRBD2	TRBV7-2	TRBJ2-2	medium-sized	CASSLRGGDTGELFF	TGTGCCAGCAGCTTACGGGGGGGAGACACCGGGGAGCTGTTTTTT
NA	TRBV7-2	TRBJ2-5	NA	CASSLEGYRKETQYF	TGTGCCAGCAGCTTAGAGGGATACAGGAAAGAGACCCAGTACTTC
NA	TRBV7-3	TRBJ2-7	few	CASSSVGGYEQYF	TGTGCCAGCAGCTCCGTGGGGGGTTACGAGCAGTACTTC
NA	TRBV5-1	TRBJ2-3	NA	CASSLVGWTDTQYF	TGCGCCAGCAGCTTGGTGGGTTGGACAGATACGCAGTATTTT
TRBD1	TRBV2	TRBJ2-7	NA	CASTDPGQGRTYEQYF	TGTGCCAGCACGGACCCTGGACAGGGACGGACCTACGAGCAGTACTTC
NA	TRBV7-1	TRBJ2-7	NA	CASSSVGGYEQYF	TGTGCCAGCAGCTCCGTGGGGGGTTACGAGCAGTACTTC
NA	TRBV6-8	TRBJ2-7	NA	CASSSYLGNTYEQYF	TGTGCCAGCAGTTCGTATCTAGGGAACACCTACGAGCAGTACTTC
NA	TRBV5-1	TRBJ1-1	NA	CASSLSRQDRPNTEAFF	TGCGCCAGCAGCTTGTCACGGCAGGACAGACCGAACACTGAAGCTTTCTTT
TRBD1	TRBV10-3	TRBJ1-5	NA	CAISERGDRDQPQHF	TGTGCCATCAGTGAGAGGGGGGACAGAGATCAGCCCCAGCATTTT
NA	TRBV7-9	TRBJ1-1	NA	CASSFEMNTEAFF	TGTGCCAGCAGCTTTGAGATGAACACTGAAGCTTTCTTT
NA	TRBV9	TRBJ2-3	NA	CASTKSGTSTDTQYF	TGTGCCAGCACCAAGTCGGGGACTAGCACAGATACGCAGTATTTT
NA	TRBV18	TRBJ1-4	NA	CASSPRTATNEKLFF	TGTGCCAGCTCACCACGGACAGCAACTAATGAAAAACTGTTTTTT
NA	TRBV5-8	TRBJ1-5	medium-sized	CASRLRGDQPQHF	TGTGCCAGCAGGCTGAGGGGAGATCAGCCCCAGCATTTT
NA	TRBV7-3	TRBJ2-7	NA	CASSLRGGPTYEQYF	TGTGCCAGCAGCTTAAGGGGGGGGCCTACCTACGAGCAGTACTTC
NA	TRBV30	TRBJ2-7	NA	CAWTGGNYEQYF	TGTGCCTGGACAGGTGGAAACTACGAGCAGTACTTC
NA	TRBV6-1	TRBJ2-3	NA	CASSVRVGTDTQYF	TGTGCCAGCAGTGTCAGGGTCGGGACAGATACGCAGTATTTT
NA	TRBV12-5	TRBJ2-5	NA	CASASGTLETQYF	TGTGCTAGTGCCTCCGGGACACTGGAGACCCAGTACTTC
NA	TRBV5-1	TRBJ1-1	NA	CASSRGDTQGTEAFF	TGCGCCAGCAGCCGCGGGGACACCCAGGGGACTGAAGCTTTCTTT
NA	TRBV28	TRBJ1-1	once	CASSLKENTEAFF	TGTGCCAGCAGTTTAAAGGAGAACACTGAAGCTTTCTTT
TRBD2	TRBV29-1	TRBJ2-5	NA	CSVYSGDETQYF	TGCAGCGTTTATAGCGGGGATGAGACCCAGTACTTC
NA	TRBV23-1	TRBJ1-5	NA	CASSQSGQPQHF	TGCGCCAGCAGTCAATCAGGACAGCCCCAGCATTTT
NA	TRBV7-3	TRBJ1-4	once	CASSLSGNTRTNEKLFF	TGTGCCAGCAGCTTATCCGGCAATACACGGACTAATGAAAAACTGTTTTTT
TRBD1	TRBV7-3	TRBJ2-7	NA	CASSPDRERHEQYF	TGTGCCAGCAGCCCCGACAGGGAACGGCACGAGCAGTACTTC
TRBD1	TRBV27	TRBJ2-7	NA	CASSTGTGVEQYF	TGTGCCAGCAGCACCGGGACAGGGGTCGAGCAGTACTTC
NA	TRBV30	TRBJ1-5	NA	CAWSEDSGNQPQHF	TGTGCCTGGAGCGAGGACAGCGGAAATCAGCCCCAGCATTTT